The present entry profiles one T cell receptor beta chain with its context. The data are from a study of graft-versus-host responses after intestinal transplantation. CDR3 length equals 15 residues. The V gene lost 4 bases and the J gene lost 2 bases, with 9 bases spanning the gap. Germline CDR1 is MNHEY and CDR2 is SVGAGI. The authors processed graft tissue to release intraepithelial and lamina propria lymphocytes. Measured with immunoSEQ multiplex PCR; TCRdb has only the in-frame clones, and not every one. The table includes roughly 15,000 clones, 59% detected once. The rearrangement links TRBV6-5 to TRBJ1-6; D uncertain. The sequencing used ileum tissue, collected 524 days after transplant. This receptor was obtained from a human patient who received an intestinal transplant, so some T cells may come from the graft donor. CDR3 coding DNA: TGTGCCAGCAGTTCCCAAGAGCCCTATAATTCACCCCTCCACTTT. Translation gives CASSSQEPYNSPLHF.